One sample yielded the 17 T cell receptor beta chains listed below, sequenced in a study of human T cells and chemical hapten exposure. A single record per CDR3 protein comes from TCRdb applying MiXCR to the RACE reads. This sample has 150,000 to 200,000 distinct CDR3 sequences, with around 30% found just once. The time point here: pre-sensitization, week 0. Treatment given: therapeutic diphenylcyclopropenone sensitization with weekly scalp DPC. The sequences come from whole blood, collected in connection with sensitization to the hapten diphenylcyclopropenone (DPC). These receptors came from a woman aged 25 to 45 with alopecia areata. Some clones in this sample may be carry-over from other donors' samples.

This clonotype was seen a handful of times. The chain links TRBV4-1 to TRBJ2-3; 7 nucleotides agree with TRBD2. The CDR3 has 17 amino acids. V was clipped by 1 base and J by 0 bases; unmatched bases: 7. CDR1 is MGHRA and CDR2 is YSYEKL in the germline V gene. The CDR3 protein is CASSQVQGLQSTDTQYF. As DNA, the CDR3 is TGCGCCAGCAGCCAAGTTCAGGGACTACAGAGCACAGATACGCAGTATTTT.

V is TRBV28 and J is TRBJ1-1; TRBD1 is a possible D gene (5 bases). V lost 6 bases, J lost 5 bases, and 19 bases lay in between. Germline assignment: CDR1 MDHEN and CDR2 SYDVKM. The CDR3 is made up of 15 amino acids. Here the CDR3 DNA reads TGTGCCAGCAGGGACACAGATAAGTCGGGGACTGAAGCTTTCTTT. Translated, it gives CASRDTDKSGTEAFF.

This clonotype has a single count. The chain is built from TRBV19 and TRBJ2-5; tentative D call: TRBD2 (7 bases). Deletions cut 4 bases from V and 4 bases from J, with 19 bases between. This CDR3 has 16 amino acids. Germline-derived CDR1 and CDR2 are LNHDA and SQIVND (reference sequence). This CDR3 reads CASSNPGGPGRETQYF. In nucleotides, the CDR3 is TGTGCCAGTAGTAACCCGGGGGGCCCCGGGAGAGAGACCCAGTACTTC. The full variable domain, with the rest looked up from reference TRBV19 and TRBJ2-5, is DGGITQSPKYLFRKEGQNVTLSCEQNLNHDAMYWYRQDPGQGLRLIYYSQIVNDFQKGDIAEGYSVSREKKESFPLTVTSAQKNPTAFYLCASSNPGGPGRETQYFGPGTRLLVL.

The rearrangement joins TRBV29-1 to TRBJ2-6, with 7 bases identical to TRBD1. This CDR3 contains 17 residues. In germline, CDR1 is SQVTM, CDR2 ANQGSEA. V shed 6 bases, J shed 0 bases, and the junction held 11 bases outside the gene matches. The CDR3, as DNA: TGCAGCGTCGGCACCGGGACAGCCTACTCTGGGGCCAACGTCCTGACTTTC. This codes for CSVGTGTAYSGANVLTF.

This clonotype turned up a few times. The CDR3 region is CASSWDRDRLTEAFF. CDR3 in DNA: TGTGCCAGCAGCTGGGACCGGGACAGACTTACTGAAGCTTTCTTT. The chain carries TRBV11-2 and TRBJ1-1; the match to TRBD1 covers 7 bases. CDR3 length: 15 amino acids. From germline, CDR1 is SGHAT and CDR2 FQNNGV. V lost 4 bases and J lost 5; bases outside the gene matches: 10.

In its sample, this clonotype was seen a few times. This chain links TRBV9 with TRBJ2-3; tentative D call: TRBD1 (6 bases). Germline lookup yields CDR1 SGDLS and CDR2 YYNGEE. Trimming took 0 bases from V and 4 from J, leaving 9 bases between them. The CDR3 has 14 residues. CDR3 region: CASSVDRVADTQYF. In DNA, the CDR3 is TGTGCCAGCAGCGTAGACAGGGTGGCAGATACGCAGTATTTT.

This clonotype showed up just a few times. The CDR3 sequence: CSVGTNVDTQYF. The CDR3 DNA is TGCAGCGTCGGGACCAACGTGGATACGCAGTATTTT. This chain joins TRBV29-1 and TRBJ2-3, with D possibly called TRBD1 or TRBD2 (5 bases each). Germline CDR1 SQVTM, CDR2 ANQGSEA. Between the trimmed V and J ends, which lost 6 bases and 6 bases, there was a span of 13 bases. The CDR3 sequence is 12 residues long.

The chain combines TRBV18 with TRBJ2-1; D is undetermined. From germline, CDR1 is KGHSH and CDR2 LQKENI. V was clipped by 2 bases and J by 7 bases, with 6 bases between them. The CDR3 loop spans 12 amino acids. The CDR3 nucleotides read TGTGCCAGCTCACCAAGATTAAATGAGCAGTTCTTC. As protein: CASSPRLNEQFF.

Many counts were recorded for this clonotype. The CDR3 DNA is TGTGCCACCAGTGCATATCGGACAGGAGGAAGGCAGCCCCAGCATTTT. It is translated as CATSAYRTGGRQPQHF. The V call is TRBV24-1, the J call TRBJ1-5, with 7 bases that match TRBD1. V lost 5 bases and J lost 7; bases outside the gene matches: 13. This CDR3 is built from 16 residues. Germline-derived CDR1 and CDR2 are KGHDR and SFDVKD.

This rearrangement joins TRBV28 to TRBJ1-5; 10 nucleotides agree with TRBD1. The V and J ends lost 5 bases and 6 bases, in that order; junction bases with no gene match: 7. The germline CDR1 and CDR2 sequences are MDHEN and SYDVKM. The CDR3 runs to 15 residues. The CDR3 region is CASSGRQGAIQPQHF. The CDR3 DNA reads as TGTGCCAGCAGTGGAAGACAGGGGGCGATTCAGCCCCAGCATTTT.

The rearrangement links TRBV6-5 to TRBJ2-1; the D gene could be TRBD1 or TRBD2 (5 bases each). The germline gives CDR1 MNHEY, CDR2 SVGAGI. V was shortened by 7 bases and J by 9 bases, with 25 bases between the two germline ends. This CDR3 is 16 amino acids long. This chain's CDR3 is CASTVTRGRLLSEQFF. The CDR3 DNA sequence: TGTGCCAGCACCGTGACAAGGGGACGACTTCTATCTGAGCAGTTCTTC.

The chain employs TRBV6-2 or TRBV6-3 and TRBJ2-1, with 9 bases matching TRBD2. Germline CDR1 MNHEY, CDR2 SVGEGT. V lost 2 bases to trimming and J lost 4 bases; unmatched junction nucleotides: 9. The CDR3 consists of 17 residues. The CDR3 loop is CASSYPRALAGYNEQFF. Written as DNA, the CDR3 is TGTGCCAGCAGTTACCCCCGGGCCCTAGCGGGGTACAATGAGCAGTTCTTC.

The rearrangement joins TRBV29-1 to TRBJ2-1; possible D gene TRBD1, 5 bases. V gave up 7 bases and J gave up 6 bases, with 16 bases separating them. Germline CDR1 SQVTM, CDR2 ANQGSEA. CDR3 length equals 13 residues. The CDR3 is CSAWTPLGNEQFF. The CDR3 DNA follows: TGCAGCGCCTGGACACCCCTAGGCAATGAGCAGTTCTTC.

The chain employs TRBV12-3 or TRBV12-4 and TRBJ2-7; TRBD1 aligns across 10 bases. This CDR3 spans 15 amino acids. J lost 5 bases, V lost 1 base, and 5 bases had no gene match. As DNA, the CDR3 is TGTGCCAGCAGTTTAGAAGGGACAGGGGACCACGAGCAGTACTTC. It specifies CASSLEGTGDHEQYF.

This chain connects TRBV3-1 to TRBJ2-7; D perhaps matches TRBD2 (5 bases). The CDR3 length is 11 residues. V dropped 4 bases and J dropped 7 bases, with 8 bases sitting between them. Looked up from germline, CDR1 is LGHDT and CDR2 is YNNKEL (reference sequence). The CDR3: CASSRREEQYF. The CDR3, as DNA: TGTGCCAGCAGCCGAAGGGAGGAGCAGTACTTC.

The V call is TRBV3-1, the J call TRBJ2-7, with D perhaps matching TRBD1 or TRBD2 (6 bases each). With 4 bases removed from V and 3 bases from J, the gap between germline ends came to 10 bases. Germline V gene sequence: CDR1 LGHDT, CDR2 YNNKEL (reference sequence). The CDR3 has 13 amino acids. DNA for the CDR3: TGTGCCAGCAGCCTGGAGGGGGGCTACGAGCAGTACTTC. This gives the protein CASSLEGGYEQYF.

CDR3 in amino acids: CASSSSWETQYF. CDR3 nucleotide sequence: TGTGCCAGCAGTTCCAGCTGGGAGACCCAGTACTTC. The gene calls are TRBV6-2 or TRBV6-3 and TRBJ2-5; D gene uncertain. CDR3 size: 12 residues. V gave up 4 bases and J gave up 5 bases, with 8 bases separating them. Germline V gene sequence: CDR1 MNHEY, CDR2 SVGEGT.